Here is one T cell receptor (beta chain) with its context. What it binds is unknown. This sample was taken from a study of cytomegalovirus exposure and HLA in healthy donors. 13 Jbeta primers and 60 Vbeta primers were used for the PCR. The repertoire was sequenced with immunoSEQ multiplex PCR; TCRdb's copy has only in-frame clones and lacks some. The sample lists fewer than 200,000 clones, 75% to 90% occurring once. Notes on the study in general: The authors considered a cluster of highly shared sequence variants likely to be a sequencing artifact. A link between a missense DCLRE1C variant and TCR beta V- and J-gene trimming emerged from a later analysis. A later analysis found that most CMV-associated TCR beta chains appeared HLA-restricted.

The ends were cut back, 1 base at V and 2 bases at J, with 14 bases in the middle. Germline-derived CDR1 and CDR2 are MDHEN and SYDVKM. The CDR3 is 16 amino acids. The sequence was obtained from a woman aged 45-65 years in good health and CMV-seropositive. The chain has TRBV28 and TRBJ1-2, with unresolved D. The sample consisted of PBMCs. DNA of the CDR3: TGTGCCAGCAGTTTATTCTCGGTGGTACCCAACTATGGCTACACCTTC. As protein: CASSLFSVVPNYGYTF.